The 10 T cell receptor beta chains in this list originate from one sample, sequenced in a study of blood T cell repertoires in COVID-19. This table comes from immunoSEQ multiplex PCR, and its TCRdb copy is limited to in-frame clones, with some not included. The sample records around 210,000 clones, roughly 85% being singletons. What was sequenced was peripheral blood. The receptors were sampled from a man aged 50-59 years with COVID-19, enrolled during active disease.

This clone showed up just once. The CDR3 region has the DNA TGTGCCAGCAGCTTAGAACAACTAGCGGGGGGCCCGAACACCGGGGAGCTGTTTTTT. Amino acid sequence: CASSLEQLAGGPNTGELFF. This chain uses TRBV7-2 with TRBJ2-2, with TRBD2 matching 12 bases. CDR3 length equals 19 residues. J lost 0 bases, V lost 1 base, and 6 bases had no gene match. Germline CDR1 and CDR2: SGHTA and FQGNSA.

The chain couples TRBV12-3 or TRBV12-4 to TRBJ2-3; the match to TRBD2 covers 14 bases. CDR3 length: 13 amino acids. The V and J ends lost 10 bases and 4 bases, in that order; junction bases with no gene match: 1. For the CDR3, the DNA is TGTGCCACGGGACTAGCGGGGGCAGATACGCAGTATTTT. It encodes CATGLAGADTQYF.

This chain joins TRBV6-5 and TRBJ2-3; TRBD2 agrees at 13 bases. CDR1 and CDR2 (germline): MNHEY, SVGAGI. V lost 6 bases, J lost 6 bases, and 6 bases stayed unmatched. This CDR3 region has 15 residues. The CDR3 protein is CASRSTSGGIDTQYF. The CDR3 DNA sequence: TGTGCCAGCAGATCGACTAGCGGGGGGATCGATACGCAGTATTTT.

The rearrangement joins TRBV4-1 to TRBJ2-2; D ambiguous. Germline CDR1 and CDR2: MGHRA and YSYEKL. CDR3 size: 13 residues. Trimming left V 2 bases short and J 6 bases short, with 7 bases between. This chain's CDR3 is CASSQSEAGELFF. In DNA, the CDR3 is TGCGCCAGCAGCCAATCCGAGGCCGGGGAGCTGTTTTTT.

The V call is TRBV19, the J call TRBJ2-5; possible D gene TRBD1, 6 bases. Trimming took 7 bases from V and 2 from J, leaving 11 bases between them. This CDR3 has 13 amino acids. CDR1 is LNHDA and CDR2 is SQIVND in the germline V gene (reference sequence). DNA of the CDR3: TGTGCCAGTAACAGGGCGGATCAAGAGACCCAGTACTTC. Translated, it gives CASNRADQETQYF.

The chain is built from TRBV3-1 (or the pseudogene TRBV3-2) and TRBJ2-1; D gene unclear. This CDR3 has 15 amino acids. Germline V lookup: CDR1 LGHDT, CDR2 YNNKEL (reference sequence). The ends were cut back, 0 bases at V and 6 bases at J, with 12 bases in the middle. Written as DNA, the CDR3 is TGTGCCAGCAGCCAAGAACCCCGTGAGTTCAATGAGCAGTTCTTC. Translated: CASSQEPREFNEQFF.

CDR3 DNA: TGTGCCAGCAGTGAGGTGGGGGGGGAGACCCAGTACTTC. Its translation: CASSEVGGETQYF. This chain connects TRBV2 to TRBJ2-5, with TRBD2 matching 7 bases. V was clipped by 3 bases and J by 5 bases; unmatched bases: 3. The CDR3 has 13 amino acids. Germline assignment: CDR1 SNHLY and CDR2 FYNNEI.

This chain links TRBV20-1 with TRBJ1-2; D not certain. Germline CDR1 reads DFQATT; CDR2 reads SNEGSKA (reference sequence). V shed 7 bases and J shed 8 bases, with 14 bases lying between them. The CDR3 has 11 residues. DNA of the CDR3: TGCAGTGAAACCCATCGGCGGGGCTACACCTTC. Protein: CSETHRRGYTF.

The chain employs TRBV5-8 and TRBJ2-1; 7 bases match TRBD1. Germline values: CDR1 SGHTS, CDR2 YDEGEE. V shed 0 bases and J 6 bases; nucleotides not matched to a gene: 6. The CDR3 extends over 15 amino acids. In DNA, the CDR3 is TGTGCCAGCAGCTTGGGGGACAGCATATTCAATGAGCAGTTCTTC. Residues: CASSLGDSIFNEQFF.

The V call is TRBV3-1 (or the pseudogene TRBV3-2), the J call TRBJ2-1, with 7 bases lining up with TRBD1. The CDR3 contains 15 residues. The ends lost 2 bases at V and 8 bases at J; junction bases unmatched: 9. Germline CDR1 is LGHDT and CDR2 is YNNKEL (reference sequence). The DNA of the CDR3 is TGTGCCAGCAGCCAATTAGTCGGGACAGTCTATGAGCAGTTCTTC. It specifies CASSQLVGTVYEQFF.